Listed below are T cell receptor beta chains from one sample, sequenced in a study of blood T cell repertoires in COVID-19. Sequenced by immunoSEQ multiplex PCR; TCRdb stores in-frame clones only, minus some. The table records around 130,000 clones, roughly four fifths of them present only once. Specimen: peripheral blood. The receptor source for this set is a human donor in a cohort sampled during active COVID-19. The CDR3 runs from the conserved cysteine through the conserved F or W. Fields, in order: D gene, J gene, CDR3 length, V gene, clone size, CDR3 DNA, CDR3 protein. A D gene is named only where the DNA matches it firmly. Rows may omit the clone size; those that give it use once, few, many or a size class.

d_call: TRBD2
j_call: TRBJ2-5
cdr3_length: 14
v_call: TRBV6-5
clone_size: .
cdr3_nt: TGTGCCAGCAATCAACGACGGGGGGAAGAGACCCAGTACTTC
cdr3_aa: CASNQRRGEETQYF

d_call: .
j_call: TRBJ1-2
cdr3_length: 15
v_call: TRBV6-1
clone_size: .
cdr3_nt: TGTGCCAGCAGTGAAGCCATCGACAGGCGGGAGGGCTACACCTTC
cdr3_aa: CASSEAIDRREGYTF

d_call: .
j_call: TRBJ2-1
cdr3_length: 13
v_call: TRBV9
clone_size: .
cdr3_nt: TGTGCCAGCAGCCCTGGGCCCGACAATGAGCAGTTCTTC
cdr3_aa: CASSPGPDNEQFF

d_call: TRBD2
j_call: TRBJ2-1
cdr3_length: 17
v_call: TRBV5-1
clone_size: once
cdr3_nt: TGCGCCAGCAGCCCACGGACTAGCGGGGGGGCGGGGAATGAGCAGTTCTTC
cdr3_aa: CASSPRTSGGAGNEQFF

d_call: .
j_call: TRBJ2-1
cdr3_length: 14
v_call: TRBV5-1
clone_size: .
cdr3_nt: TGCGCCAGCAGTTCGACTACCCCGTACAATGAGCAGTTCTTC
cdr3_aa: CASSSTTPYNEQFF

d_call: TRBD1
j_call: TRBJ1-1
cdr3_length: 15
v_call: TRBV6-5
clone_size: few
cdr3_nt: TGTGCCAGCAGTTACCCGGGACAGCTGAACACTGAAGCTTTCTTT
cdr3_aa: CASSYPGQLNTEAFF

d_call: .
j_call: TRBJ1-1
cdr3_length: 11
v_call: TRBV5-4
clone_size: .
cdr3_nt: TGTGCCAGCAGCCGCGAGGCTGAAGCTTTCTTT
cdr3_aa: CASSREAEAFF

d_call: .
j_call: TRBJ2-7
cdr3_length: 17
v_call: TRBV19
clone_size: .
cdr3_nt: TGTGCCAGTAGTATTCGGATTGGGTGGACAACGAGCTACGAGCAGTACTTC
cdr3_aa: CASSIRIGWTTSYEQYF

d_call: TRBD1
j_call: TRBJ1-1
cdr3_length: 15
v_call: TRBV9
clone_size: .
cdr3_nt: TGTGCCAGCAGCTCCTCCCGGGACAGGGACACTGAAGCTTTCTTT
cdr3_aa: CASSSSRDRDTEAFF

d_call: TRBD2
j_call: TRBJ2-1
cdr3_length: 14
v_call: TRBV29-1
clone_size: few
cdr3_nt: TGCAGCGTTGGGGCTAGCGGTACCTACAATGAGCAGTTCTTC
cdr3_aa: CSVGASGTYNEQFF

d_call: .
j_call: TRBJ1-2
cdr3_length: 13
v_call: TRBV9
clone_size: .
cdr3_nt: TGTGCCAGCAGCGCCACTGCAGGGGATGGCTACACCTTC
cdr3_aa: CASSATAGDGYTF

d_call: .
j_call: TRBJ2-7
cdr3_length: 14
v_call: TRBV7-9
clone_size: .
cdr3_nt: TGTGCCAGCAGCCCACGGGTTGGATCCTACGAGCAGTACTTC
cdr3_aa: CASSPRVGSYEQYF

d_call: TRBD1
j_call: TRBJ1-5
cdr3_length: 15
v_call: TRBV30
clone_size: once
cdr3_nt: TGTGCCTGGAGTGTACGGGACAGGGGAGTCCAGCCCCAGCATTTT
cdr3_aa: CAWSVRDRGVQPQHF

d_call: .
j_call: TRBJ2-4
cdr3_length: 14
v_call: TRBV6-1
clone_size: .
cdr3_nt: TGTGCCAGCAGTGAATTGGGCAGGGAAAACATTCAGTACTTC
cdr3_aa: CASSELGRENIQYF

d_call: TRBD1
j_call: TRBJ2-7
cdr3_length: 16
v_call: TRBV19
clone_size: .
cdr3_nt: TGTGCCAGTAGTATACACTGGACAGGGGAAGGCTACGAGCAGTACTTC
cdr3_aa: CASSIHWTGEGYEQYF

d_call: TRBD1
j_call: TRBJ1-2
cdr3_length: 16
v_call: TRBV3-1/TRBV3-2
clone_size: .
cdr3_nt: TGTGCCAGCAGCCAAGCTTCTAATCGGGACAGACGGAGCTACACCTTC
cdr3_aa: CASSQASNRDRRSYTF

d_call: TRBD1
j_call: TRBJ2-7
cdr3_length: 15
v_call: TRBV3-1/TRBV3-2
clone_size: .
cdr3_nt: TGTGCCAGCAGCCCAAAGACAGGGTTGGCCTACGAGCAGTACTTC
cdr3_aa: CASSPKTGLAYEQYF

d_call: .
j_call: TRBJ1-4
cdr3_length: 13
v_call: TRBV19
clone_size: .
cdr3_nt: TGTGCCAGTAGTAGGGACACGGGGGAAAAACTGTTTTTT
cdr3_aa: CASSRDTGEKLFF

d_call: TRBD1
j_call: TRBJ2-1
cdr3_length: 13
v_call: TRBV5-6
clone_size: .
cdr3_nt: TGTGCCAGCAGCGCCGGGACAGGTAATGAGCAGTTCTTC
cdr3_aa: CASSAGTGNEQFF

d_call: TRBD2
j_call: TRBJ2-1
cdr3_length: 15
v_call: TRBV9
clone_size: .
cdr3_nt: TGTGCCAGCAGCCGTATAGCGGGGGGGCACAATGAGCAGTTCTTC
cdr3_aa: CASSRIAGGHNEQFF

d_call: TRBD1
j_call: TRBJ1-1
cdr3_length: 12
v_call: TRBV2
clone_size: .
cdr3_nt: TGTGCCAACATACAGGGGGTAACTGAAGCTTTCTTT
cdr3_aa: CANIQGVTEAFF

d_call: TRBD1
j_call: TRBJ2-2
cdr3_length: 13
v_call: TRBV2
clone_size: few
cdr3_nt: TGTGCCAGCCGGGACAGCCGCACCGGGGAGCTGTTTTTT
cdr3_aa: CASRDSRTGELFF

d_call: TRBD1
j_call: TRBJ1-6
cdr3_length: 12
v_call: TRBV3-1/TRBV3-2
clone_size: .
cdr3_nt: TGTGCCAGCAGCCAAGGGAGGACAGGGGTCCACTTT
cdr3_aa: CASSQGRTGVHF

d_call: .
j_call: TRBJ1-1
cdr3_length: 13
v_call: TRBV18
clone_size: .
cdr3_nt: TGTGCCAGCTCACCAAGTAGAGACACTGAAGCTTTCTTT
cdr3_aa: CASSPSRDTEAFF

d_call: .
j_call: TRBJ1-2
cdr3_length: 12
v_call: TRBV7-9
clone_size: .
cdr3_nt: TGTGCCAGCAGCTCGAACGGCTATGGCTACACCTTC
cdr3_aa: CASSSNGYGYTF

d_call: .
j_call: TRBJ1-2
cdr3_length: 14
v_call: TRBV15
clone_size: .
cdr3_nt: TGTGCCACCAGCCCAGGTGGGAGGGCCTATGGCTACACCTTC
cdr3_aa: CATSPGGRAYGYTF

d_call: TRBD2
j_call: TRBJ2-2
cdr3_length: 15
v_call: TRBV27
clone_size: .
cdr3_nt: TGTGCCACCAAATGGGTAGCGGGGAACACCGGGGAGCTGTTTTTT
cdr3_aa: CATKWVAGNTGELFF

d_call: TRBD2
j_call: TRBJ2-3
cdr3_length: 15
v_call: TRBV5-8
clone_size: .
cdr3_nt: TGTGCCAGCAGCCCCCCCGGGAGGGTCTCAGATACGCAGTATTTT
cdr3_aa: CASSPPGRVSDTQYF

d_call: .
j_call: TRBJ2-6
cdr3_length: 15
v_call: TRBV11-2
clone_size: .
cdr3_nt: TGTGCCAGCAGCCACCGGTCCTCTGGGGCCAACGTCCTGACTTTC
cdr3_aa: CASSHRSSGANVLTF